The 30 T cell receptor beta chains below come from one sample, sequenced in a study of cytomegalovirus exposure and HLA in healthy donors. 13 Jbeta primers and 60 Vbeta primers were used for the PCR. TCRdb's copy holds only in-frame clones and misses some; the assay was immunoSEQ multiplex PCR. The table includes some 130,000 clones, over 70% detected once. Sample: PBMCs. The receptors stem from a man younger than 40 in good health and CMV-seronegative.

The chain combines TRBV28 with TRBJ1-5, with D possibly being TRBD1 (6 bases). V lost 7 bases and J lost 6, with 19 bases in between. The CDR3 covers 15 residues. Germline CDR1 reads MDHEN; CDR2 reads SYDVKM. The CDR3 DNA is TGTGCCAGCAATTCGGGTTGGGGGCCAGTTCAGCCCCAGCATTTT. Amino acid sequence: CASNSGWGPVQPQHF.

The chain combines TRBV9 with TRBJ2-7; D might be TRBD2 (7 bases). There are 15 residues in the CDR3. V lost 0 bases and J lost 6, with 16 bases in between. Germline CDR1 reads SGDLS; CDR2 reads YYNGEE. CDR3 DNA: TGTGCCAGCAGCGTAGATGCGGGCCGGGGGGCCGAGCAGTACTTC. Amino acid sequence: CASSVDAGRGAEQYF. Looking up the rest from reference TRBV9 and TRBJ2-7 gives the full variable domain: DSGVTQTPKHLITATGQRVTLRCSPRSGDLSVYWYQQSLDQGLQFLIQYYNGEERAKGNILERFSAQQFPDLHSELNLSSLELGDSALYFCASSVDAGRGAEQYFGPGTRLTVT.

DNA for the CDR3: TGTGCCAGCAGCTGGCTAGCGGGGCCCGGGAATACGCAGTATTTT. It yields the protein CASSWLAGPGNTQYF. The chain uses TRBV7-8 and TRBJ2-3, with 9 bases aligning to TRBD2. Germline V CDR1 and CDR2: SGHVS, FQNEAQ. The length of the CDR3 is 15 residues. The V and J ends lost 4 bases and 7 bases, in that order; junction bases with no gene match: 9.

As DNA, the CDR3 is TGTGCCAGCAGTTACTCGAAACAGGGTGGGACTGAAGCTTTCTTT. It encodes CASSYSKQGGTEAFF. The J gene is TRBJ1-1, the V gene TRBV6-5; weak D call: TRBD1 (6 bases). Germline V gives CDR1 MNHEY, CDR2 SVGAGI. Trimming left V 0 bases short and J 5 bases short, with 13 bases between. The length of the CDR3 is 15 residues.

The rearrangement uses TRBV18 and TRBJ1-2; the match to TRBD1 covers 9 bases. The CDR3 has 14 amino acids. V dropped 7 bases and J dropped 4; count of bases not matched to a gene: 7. Germline-derived CDR1 and CDR2 are KGHSH and LQKENI. The CDR3 sequence is CASCDGTGCYGYTF. The CDR3 DNA sequence: TGTGCCAGCTGCGATGGGACAGGGTGCTATGGCTACACCTTC.

This clone has just one count. The rearrangement joins TRBV5-6 to TRBJ2-7; 7 nucleotides match TRBD1. V shed 3 bases, J shed 3 bases, and the junction held 3 bases outside the gene matches. Germline values: CDR1 SGHDT, CDR2 YYEEEE. CDR3 length: 13 residues. The CDR3, as DNA: TGTGCCAGCAGCTCTACAGGGGTCTACGAGCAGTACTTC. This encodes CASSSTGVYEQYF.

This clone has just one count. The chain is built from TRBV7-9 and TRBJ1-5; TRBD1 aligns across 9 bases. This CDR3 region has 15 residues. The V gene end was trimmed by 4 bases and the J gene end by 4 bases; junction bases not matched to a gene: 5. Per germline, CDR1 SEHNR and CDR2 FQNEAQ (reference sequence). The DNA of the CDR3 is TGTGCCAGCAGCTCCGAGGACAGGGGAAATCAGCCCCAGCATTTT. It encodes CASSSEDRGNQPQHF.

DNA for the CDR3: TGTGCCAGCAGCGGCACCGGCGGGAGCGGAACCGGGGAGCTGTTTTTT. It encodes CASSGTGGSGTGELFF. The rearrangement uses TRBV13 and TRBJ2-2, with 7 bases that match TRBD2. V lost 5 bases, J lost 5 bases, and 11 bases stayed unmatched. CDR1 is PRHDT and CDR2 is FYEKMQ in the germline V gene (reference sequence). This CDR3 has 16 amino acids.

The chain carries TRBV28 and TRBJ1-1, with D possibly TRBD1 on 6 matching bases. The V and J ends lost 5 bases and 8 bases respectively, with 21 bases between them. The length of the CDR3 is 15 residues. Germline lookup yields CDR1 MDHEN and CDR2 SYDVKM. As DNA, the CDR3 is TGTGCCAGCAGTGCCATTTCCGGGACAAGGCCCGAAGCTTTCTTT. This sequence encodes CASSAISGTRPEAFF.

The chain carries TRBV28 and TRBJ1-1; possible D gene TRBD1, 5 bases. Germline lookup yields CDR1 MDHEN and CDR2 SYDVKM. V was pared by 3 bases and J by 2 bases, with 13 bases between. The CDR3 spans 15 residues. The CDR3 DNA reads TGTGCCAGCAGTTTCGGGGGGGATCTCAACACTGAAGCTTTCTTT. Protein sequence: CASSFGGDLNTEAFF.

The V and J genes are TRBV28 and TRBJ1-2; D is possibly TRBD1 (5 bases). The germline V gene has CDR1 MDHEN and CDR2 SYDVKM. This CDR3 is 15 amino acids long. V was cut by 8 bases and J by 0 bases, with 16 bases left in between. Here the CDR3 reads CASSPVQDTNYGYTF. The CDR3 DNA is TGTGCCAGCTCCCCGGTACAGGACACTAACTATGGCTACACCTTC.

V is TRBV5-1 and J is TRBJ2-7; perhaps TRBD2 as D (7 bases). Trimming pared 0 bases from V and 7 bases from J, leaving 20 bases between. The germline V gene has CDR1 SGHRS and CDR2 YFSETQ. The CDR3 consists of 16 residues. The CDR3 protein is CASSLVARGGPGEQYF. CDR3 DNA: TGCGCCAGCAGCTTGGTGGCTCGCGGGGGCCCAGGAGAGCAGTACTTC. The full variable domain, in which reference TRBV5-1 and TRBJ2-7 provide the parts outside the CDR3, is KAGVTQTPRYLIKTRGQQVTLSCSPISGHRSVSWYQQTPGQGLQFLFEYFSETQRNKGNFPGRFSGRQFSNSRSEMNVSTLELGDSALYLCASSLVARGGPGEQYFGPGTRLTVT.

The genes are TRBV5-1 and TRBJ2-1, with 9 bases lining up with TRBD2. V was pared by 2 bases and J by 5 bases, with 5 bases of the junction left unmatched. CDR3 length: 15 residues. Looked up from germline, CDR1 is SGHRS and CDR2 is YFSETQ. CDR3 loop: CASSLGGGAHNEQFF. The CDR3 DNA sequence: TGCGCCAGCAGCTTAGGCGGGGGGGCCCACAATGAGCAGTTCTTC.

The chain combines TRBV18 with TRBJ1-4; no firm D call. The germline gives CDR1 KGHSH, CDR2 LQKENI. Between the trimmed V and J ends, which lost 3 bases and 7 bases, there was a span of 15 bases. This CDR3 is 15 amino acids long. The CDR3 DNA reads TGTGCCAGCTCACCGCTGGCACAAAGTGGTGAAAAACTGTTTTTT. Translated: CASSPLAQSGEKLFF.

The chain has TRBV28 and TRBJ1-2; possible D gene TRBD1, 6 bases. Deletions cut 4 bases from V and 6 bases from J, with 12 bases between. From germline, CDR1 is MDHEN and CDR2 SYDVKM. There are 13 residues in the CDR3. CDR3 DNA sequence: TGTGCCAGCAGTTCACAGGCAGGGGATGGCTACACCTTC. Protein: CASSSQAGDGYTF.

The genes are TRBV6-1 and TRBJ2-7; D might be TRBD2 (6 bases). V was pared by 7 bases and J by 3 bases, with 16 bases between. Per the germline V gene, CDR1 is MNHNS and CDR2 is SASEGT. The CDR3 is 14 amino acids. The CDR3 DNA sequence: TGTGCCAGCACCCCTTCCCGGGGGAGCTACGAGCAGTACTTC. It codes for CASTPSRGSYEQYF.

This clone appeared a few times. The chain uses TRBV2 and TRBJ2-7, with a tentative D call TRBD1 (5 bases). V was pared by 6 bases and J by 3 bases, with 9 bases between. CDR3 length: 12 amino acids. The germline V gene has CDR1 SNHLY and CDR2 FYNNEI. The CDR3 nucleotides are TGTGCCAGCAGACCCGACAGCTACGAGCAGTACTTC. This codes for CASRPDSYEQYF. Drawing the rest from reference TRBV2 and TRBJ2-7, the complete variable domain is EPEVTQTPSHQVTQMGQEVILRCVPISNHLYFYWYRQILGQKVEFLVSFYNNEISEKSEIFDDQFSVERPDGSNFTLKIRSTKLEDSAMYFCASRPDSYEQYFGPGTRLTVT.

This clone was observed a few times. V and J are TRBV18 and TRBJ1-1, with 8 positions matching TRBD1. CDR3 length: 16 amino acids. Germline CDR1 KGHSH, CDR2 LQKENI. Trimming cost V 0 bases and J 0 bases; bases outside gene matches: 3. The CDR3 loop reads CASSPPGQVLNTEAFF. In DNA form, the CDR3 reads TGTGCCAGCTCACCACCGGGACAGGTTTTGAACACTGAAGCTTTCTTT. Complete variable domain (other parts from reference TRBV18 and TRBJ1-1): NAGVMQNPRHLVRRRGQEARLRCSPMKGHSHVYWYRQLPEEGLKFMVYLQKENIIDESGMPKERFSAEFPKEGPSILRIQQVVRGDSAAYFCASSPPGQVLNTEAFFGQGTRLTVV.

This clone was observed a single time. The rearrangement joins TRBV4-1 to TRBJ1-1; D may be TRBD1 (5 bases). The V gene lost 6 bases and the J gene lost 1 base, with 15 bases spanning the gap. The CDR3 is made up of 15 amino acids. The germline V gene encodes CDR1 MGHRA and CDR2 YSYEKL. The CDR3 nucleotides read TGCGCCAGCAGTTTCGGGGGGACGGGGAACACTGAAGCTTTCTTT. This sequence encodes CASSFGGTGNTEAFF.

The chain has TRBV28 and TRBJ2-7; TRBD1 matches 7 bases. CDR3 length: 14 amino acids. Germline V gene data show CDR1 as MDHEN and CDR2 as SYDVKM. Trimming at V came to 6 bases and at J to 0 bases, leaving 5 bases not matched to a gene. Here the CDR3 reads CASSQTGASYEQYF. The CDR3 coding sequence is TGTGCCAGCAGCCAAACAGGGGCCTCCTACGAGCAGTACTTC. Looking up the rest from reference TRBV28 and TRBJ2-7 gives the full variable domain: DVKVTQSSRYLVKRTGEKVFLECVQDMDHENMFWYRQDPGLGLRLIYFSYDVKMKEKGDIPEGYSVSREKKERFSLILESASTNQTSMYLCASSQTGASYEQYFGPGTRLTVT.

This clone has only a few counts. This chain connects TRBV30 to TRBJ1-2; 7 nucleotides line up with TRBD1. The CDR3 has 13 residues. CDR1 GTSNPN and CDR2 SVGIG come from the germline V gene (reference sequence). Trimming at V came to 7 bases and at J to 4 bases, leaving 9 bases not matched to a gene. The CDR3, as DNA: TGTGCCTATTCAGGGGGTGCCTTCTATGGCTACACCTTC. It codes for CAYSGGAFYGYTF.

The chain carries TRBV19 and TRBJ1-5, with a weak D call TRBD1 (6 bases). The V gene's germline CDR1 is LNHDA and CDR2 SQIVND (reference sequence). The CDR3 length is 15 residues. V dropped 4 bases and J dropped 5 bases, with 15 bases sitting between them. Written as DNA, the CDR3 is TGTGCCAGTAGTACACAGGGAACCGGGGATCAGCCCCAGCATTTT. It specifies CASSTQGTGDQPQHF.

This chain links TRBV2 with TRBJ1-1; a weak D match, TRBD1 (6 bases). V was cut by 5 bases and J by 1 base, with 11 bases left in between. The CDR3 totals 14 residues. CDR1 is SNHLY, CDR2 FYNNEI, per germline. In DNA, the CDR3 is TGTGCCAGCAGTTTCACACAGGGGAACACTGAAGCTTTCTTT. Amino acid sequence: CASSFTQGNTEAFF.

The chain uses TRBV12-5 and TRBJ2-1, with D possibly being TRBD1 (7 bases). The CDR3 is 17 residues long. Trimming removed 6 bases from V and 0 bases from J, with 18 bases in between. Germline CDR1 LGHNT, CDR2 FRNRAP. The CDR3 region has the DNA TGTGCTAGTGGCATCACAGGGGCCGGGAGCTCCTACAATGAGCAGTTCTTC. It is translated as CASGITGAGSSYNEQFF.

The chain couples TRBV28 to TRBJ1-2; a possible D gene is TRBD1 (6 bases). The V gene lost 6 bases and the J gene lost 6 bases, with 14 bases spanning the gap. CDR1 is MDHEN and CDR2 is SYDVKM in the germline V gene. The CDR3 is 13 amino acids. The CDR3 region is CASSPPWGHGYTF. CDR3 DNA: TGTGCCAGCAGCCCACCGTGGGGGCATGGCTACACCTTC.

Notes on this clone: A junction end diverges from the germline sequence, so it may reflect a read error. The chain uses TRBV7-8 and TRBJ2-5; 7 bases match TRBD1. The germline CDR1 and CDR2 sequences are SGHVS and FQNEAQ. CDR3 length equals 14 residues. CDR3 protein: CASSLLPQGETRYF. The CDR3 nucleotides read TGTGCCAGCAGCTTACTACCGCAGGGGGAGACCCGGTACTTC.

This CDR3 reads CASSYGQKITDTQYF. CDR3 DNA: TGCGCCAGCAGCTACGGACAAAAGATAACAGATACGCAGTATTTT. This chain connects TRBV5-1 to TRBJ2-3; tentative D call: TRBD1 (5 bases). Germline V lookup: CDR1 SGHRS, CDR2 YFSETQ. The CDR3 is 15 amino acids. The V end was cut by 3 bases, the J end by 3 bases, with 14 bases between.

The rearrangement links TRBV6-1 to TRBJ2-7; 9 nucleotides agree with TRBD2. The V and J ends lost 0 bases and 2 bases, in that order; junction bases with no gene match: 5. The V gene's germline CDR1 is MNHNS and CDR2 SASEGT. The length of the CDR3 is 16 residues. The CDR3 protein is CASSEAFAGGPYEQYF. The DNA for the CDR3 is TGTGCCAGCAGTGAAGCCTTTGCGGGAGGGCCCTACGAGCAGTACTTC.

The chain uses TRBV10-3 and TRBJ2-3; D might be TRBD1 (6 bases). V was trimmed by 0 bases and J by 1 base, leaving 14 bases between them. The length of the CDR3 is 17 residues. From germline, CDR1 is ENHRY and CDR2 SYGVKD. The CDR3 region has the DNA TGTGCCATCAGTGAGTCGCTTGGGAAGGGGGGCACAGATACGCAGTATTTT. Translation: CAISESLGKGGTDTQYF.

The V gene is TRBV18, the J gene TRBJ2-7, with TRBD1 matching over 7 bases. V gave up 5 bases and J gave up 2 bases; unmatched junction bases: 6. Germline CDR1 KGHSH, CDR2 LQKENI. The CDR3 runs 14 residues. CDR3 protein: CASSKRQGTYEQYF. The DNA for the CDR3 is TGTGCCAGCTCAAAGCGACAGGGTACCTACGAGCAGTACTTC.